The present entry profiles one T cell receptor beta chain with its context. Researchers sorted participants into cohorts using their self-reported clinical history. CDR1 and CDR2 from the germline V gene are MDHEN and SYDVKM. The ends were cut back, 6 bases at V and 3 bases at J, with 24 bases in the middle. The CDR3 loop spans 18 amino acids. The sample comes from a study of blood T cell repertoires in COVID-19. Here immunoSEQ multiplex PCR was the method, and the copy in TCRdb shows in-frame clones only, minus some. The sample holds around 280,000 clones; 70% to 90% are singletons and the top ten take about 6.1%.

The chain employs TRBV28 and TRBJ2-1; D is possibly TRBD2 (6 bases). Specimen: PBMCs or T cells enriched from blood (not recorded which). This sequence was found in a woman between 40 and 50 years old who had recovered from COVID-19. CDR3 DNA sequence: TGTGCCAGCAGCCCATGGCGGGGTTGGGAGCCACTCTACAATGAGCAGTTCTTC. It codes for CASSPWRGWEPLYNEQFF. The full variable domain, with the rest looked up from reference TRBV28 and TRBJ2-1, is DVKVTQSSRYLVKRTGEKVFLECVQDMDHENMFWYRQDPGLGLRLIYFSYDVKMKEKGDIPEGYSVSREKKERFSLILESASTNQTSMYLCASSPWRGWEPLYNEQFFGPGTRLTVL.